The entry that follows covers one T cell receptor beta chain sequence. The antigen is unknown. This record belongs to a study of cytomegalovirus exposure and HLA in healthy donors. Likely unrecorded immune exposures existed in these nominally healthy donors. With 60 Vbeta and 13 Jbeta primers, the PCR was carried out. The method was immunoSEQ multiplex PCR; TCRdb's version includes in-frame clones alone and lacks a portion of them. The sample lists about 170,000 clones, approximately 76% seen once, with roughly 1.9% in the top ten. Germline V gives CDR1 SGHNT, CDR2 YENEEA. The CDR3 spans 16 residues. Trimming took 3 bases from V and 7 from J; bases not matched to a gene: 7. General observations from the study: Later genetic work tied a missense DCLRE1C variant to beta-chain V and J trimming. Three chains linked to CMV were shown in vitro to be specific for CMV antigens. From TCR beta sequences, most subjects' HLA-A and HLA-B alleles were reportedly predicted accurately.

The receptor comes from a female donor in good health and CMV-seronegative. The V and J genes are TRBV11-3 and TRBJ2-1, with 12 bases lining up with TRBD2. The specimen sequenced was PBMCs. The CDR3 sequence: CASSFLAGGPHNEQFF. CDR3 nucleotides: TGTGCCAGCAGCTTCCTAGCGGGAGGGCCTCATAATGAGCAGTTCTTC.